Detailed here is one T cell receptor beta chain. Antigen specificity is unknown. Some clones are missing from TCRdb's copy, which holds only in-frame ones; the method was immunoSEQ multiplex PCR. There are 90,000 to 120,000 clones in the sample; roughly 86% occur only once, and 3% to 3.5% lies in the top ten. The CDR3 is made up of 14 amino acids. Germline CDR1 is GTSNPN and CDR2 is SVGIG (reference sequence). The V end lost 3 bases, the J end lost 4 bases, and 13 bases lay between the germline ends. This sample is part of a study of T cell responses to AZD1222 COVID-19 vaccine. General study findings and limits: Variant regions that are unmutated are reportedly the target of nearly half of spike-specific TCRs. Two doses of AZD1222 preceded a rise in Spike-specific TCR breadth and depth.

The J gene is TRBJ1-5, the V gene TRBV30; D not certain. The specimen was peripheral blood, collected on day 0 of AZD1222 vaccination. The sequence derives from an adult in good health. This CDR3 is CAWRSSLRNQPQHF. In DNA form, the CDR3 reads TGTGCCTGGAGGTCCAGCCTGAGGAATCAGCCCCAGCATTTT.